This T cell receptor (beta chain) was profiled in a study of molecular identifiers for immune sequencing clone quantification. In the study overall: In replicates, RNA taken from roughly 20,000 or 100,000 naive CD8 cells was divided five ways, and four portions underwent sequencing. Study-level points and caveats: Barcodes shared by identical TCR molecules could lead to underestimated sizes of highly expanded clones.

The V and J ends lost 4 bases and 2 bases respectively, with 16 bases between them. There are 16 residues in the CDR3. Per germline, CDR1 SNHLY and CDR2 FYNNEI. This clonotype was recorded many times. Its specificity is unknown. Bulk TCR libraries were made with methods that had been previously described and with listed TCR primers. In TCRdb, the PCR reads were re-called with MiXCR into one record per CDR3 protein. Of roughly 90,000 distinct CDR3 sequences listed, over 15% are singletons. The rearrangement joins TRBV2 to TRBJ2-3, with D possibly matching TRBD2 (6 bases). The sequence derives from a human donor in good health. Some libraries in this study had Jurkat cell RNA spiked in. The sequenced sample consisted of naive CD8+ T cells from blood, with Jurkat cell RNA spiked in. The subset here: FACS-sorted CD8+CD4-CCR7+CD45RA+ naive T cells. This CDR3 is CASSAVGAGYTDTQYF. The CDR3 DNA reads as TGTGCCAGCAGTGCCGTCGGGGCGGGATACACAGATACGCAGTATTTT.